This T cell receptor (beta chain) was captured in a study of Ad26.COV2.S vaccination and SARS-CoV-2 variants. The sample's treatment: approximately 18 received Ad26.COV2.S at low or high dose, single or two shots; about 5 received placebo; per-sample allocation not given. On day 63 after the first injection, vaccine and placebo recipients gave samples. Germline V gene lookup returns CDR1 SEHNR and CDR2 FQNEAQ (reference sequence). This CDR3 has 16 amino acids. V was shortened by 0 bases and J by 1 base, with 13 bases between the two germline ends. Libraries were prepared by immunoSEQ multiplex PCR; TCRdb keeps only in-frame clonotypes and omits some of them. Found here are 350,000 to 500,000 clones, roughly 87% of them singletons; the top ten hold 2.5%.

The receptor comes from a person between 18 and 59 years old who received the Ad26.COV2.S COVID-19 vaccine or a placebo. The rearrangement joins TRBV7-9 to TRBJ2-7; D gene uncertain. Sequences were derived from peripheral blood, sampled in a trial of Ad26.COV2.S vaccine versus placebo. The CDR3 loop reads CASSLALGSSSYEQYV. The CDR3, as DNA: TGTGCCAGCAGCTTAGCGCTAGGTAGCTCTTCCTACGAGCAGTACGTC.